One T cell receptor (beta chain) is described in this entry. The antigen it recognizes is unknown. Per-nucleotide qualities are absent, and no much larger clonotype sits a single base away. Each collaborating institution followed its own protocols to collect whole blood in K2EDTA tubes. For TCRbeta analysis, collaborator samples were shipped as frozen whole blood, as isolated PBMCs, or as DNA extracted from either sample type. The sample comes from a study of blood T cell repertoires in COVID-19 (dated by TCRdb to about 2020). In terms of the full investigation: The collaborator samples originated in the United States, Italy and Spain and spanned the acute and convalescent phases of COVID-19. The material from the prospective study consisted of cDNA or gDNA derived from T cells, B-cell-depleted T cells, or PBMCs. Deeply sampled blood TCRbeta repertoires from subjects exposed to, actively infected with, or recovered from COVID-19 were included in the dataset. The repertoires were released in a freely available public database intended as a resource for research on the immune response to SARS-CoV-2. Samples were obtained from the ongoing ImmuneRACE study (first 160 participants) and from over 1,000 subjects provided by 6 global collaborators. Nearly every sample came with metadata listing a de-identified subject ID, COVID-19 status, age in years and sex. Where available, HLA class I and class II types were obtained from metadata supplied by the sample provider rather than from assay-based typing. The full study reports these points: How much clinical and demographic metadata was included differed by source and by participant, and the metadata was provided uncurated.

Ends trimmed: V by 11 bases, J by 6 bases; bases unmatched to a gene: 10. From the cysteine up to the phenylalanine, the CDR3 has a length of 13 residues. Of the read, only the CDR3 DNA is kept; its 39 bases are in frame from base 1. According to the germline V gene, CDR1 reads MNHEY and CDR2 reads SVGAGI. TCRbeta CDR3 regions were amplified from genomic DNA by means of the immunoSEQ Assay, a bias-controlled multiplex PCR. For the original study's pipeline: The number of nucleated cells in each sample was estimated by amplification of reference gene primers within the assay. Sequence reads were collapsed and filtered to measure the absolute abundance of every unique TCRbeta CDR3 rearrangement. For each sample, productive Simpson clonality was calculated by taking the square root of Simpson's diversity index across productive rearrangements. TCRdb obtained this table from immuneACCESS and retained in-frame rearrangements with V and J assigned. These tables miss some clones; where compared with another copy, unresolved V genes account for less than half of the shortfall, and the remainder is unexplained. V and J calls and clone size are those listed in that table; D and trimming were worked out from the DNA. The sample has about 220,000 clones on record, approximately 79% of them singletons. 4% to 5.5% of the sample lies in the top ten.

Sequencing was done on a sample of peripheral blood. The TCR comes from a human donor in a cohort sampled during active COVID-19. The rearrangement combines TRBV6-5 with TRBJ1-5, and TRBD1 aligns with 7 junction nucleotides. The DNA sequence is given as TGTGCCGCCTCGAAGGGGGCGAGTCAGCCCCAGCATTTT. Translation gives CAASKGASQPQHF.